The source of this TCR beta chain is a study of identical twins. Study-level results: Insertions ran lower in abundant cord blood beta clonotypes, though not in memory repertoires. The study reached conclusions through statistical analysis that was cross-sectional, not following the same donors. Twins shared out-of-frame alpha sequences with excess low generation probability.

All of the donors were Caucasians in good health. In this sample, this clonotype turned up many times. Its antigen remains unidentified. V trimming: 5 bases; J trimming: 6 bases; junction bases outside the gene matches: 7. This CDR3 contains 15 residues. CDR1 is DFQATT and CDR2 is SNEGSKA in the germline V gene (reference sequence). Via MiXCR, TCRdb re-called the 5' RACE reads, giving one row per CDR3 protein. The sample records 200,000 to 250,000 distinct CDR3 sequences, over 11% being singletons. The chain combines TRBV20-1 with TRBJ2-3, with 14 positions matching TRBD2. The sequence derives from a woman in her late teens or twenties in good health. The material sequenced was memory (CD45RO+) T cells sorted from blood. The CDR3 DNA follows: TGCAGTGCTCCAAAGACTAGCGGGAGGGCTGATACGCAGTATTTT. Its protein is CSAPKTSGRADTQYF.